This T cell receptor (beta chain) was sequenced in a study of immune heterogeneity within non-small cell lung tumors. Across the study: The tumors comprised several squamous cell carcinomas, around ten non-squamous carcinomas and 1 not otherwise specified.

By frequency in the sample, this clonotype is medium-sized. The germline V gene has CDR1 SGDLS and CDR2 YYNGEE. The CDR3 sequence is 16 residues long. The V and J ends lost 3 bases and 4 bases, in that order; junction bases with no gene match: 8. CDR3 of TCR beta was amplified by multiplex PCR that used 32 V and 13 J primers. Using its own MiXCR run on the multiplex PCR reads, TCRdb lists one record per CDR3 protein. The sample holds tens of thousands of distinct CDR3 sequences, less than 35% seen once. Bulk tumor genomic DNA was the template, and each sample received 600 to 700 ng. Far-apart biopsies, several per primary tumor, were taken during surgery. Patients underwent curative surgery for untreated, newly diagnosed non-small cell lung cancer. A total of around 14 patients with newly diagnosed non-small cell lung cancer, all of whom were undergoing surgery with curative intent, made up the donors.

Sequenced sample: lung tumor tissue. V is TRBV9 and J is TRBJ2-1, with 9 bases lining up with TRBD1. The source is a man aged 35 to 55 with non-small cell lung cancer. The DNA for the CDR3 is TGTGCCAGCAGCGGCGTTACGGGACAGGGTTACAATGAGCAGTTCTTC. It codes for CASSGVTGQGYNEQFF.